This TCR beta chain was recorded in a study of T-cell reconstitution after alpha-beta-depleted transplantation in children. For TCRbeta, the library was prepared with unique molecular identifiers. TCRdb fed the PCR reads into MiXCR, producing one record per CDR3 protein. The sample records about 640,000 distinct CDR3 sequences, approximately 12% being singletons. General study findings and limits: Certain patients had high TCRbeta diversity at day 60, and it came from recipient T cells and thymic progenitors that survived. It was newly produced T cells that mostly accounted for T-cell counts and diversity one year after transplant. Expanded graft clones numbering several hundred reportedly gave rise to alpha-beta T cells about two months after transplant.

V was trimmed by 4 bases and J by 2 bases, leaving 11 bases between them. The CDR3 spans 13 residues. Germline assignment: CDR1 DFQATT and CDR2 SNEGSKA (reference sequence). Turning to this clonotype: Its antigen is unknown.

This rearrangement joins TRBV20-1 to TRBJ2-5, with TRBD2 as a possible D gene (7 bases). Sample: PBMCs, mostly from graft donor cells, taken 360 days after TCRalphabeta/CD19-depleted stem cell transplant. This clonotype originated in a male patient aged 5 to 17 who had a stem cell transplant for acute myeloid leukemia, so the T cells may come from the graft donor. The CDR3 DNA sequence: TGCAGTGCTACCCGGGGGGCTCAAGAGACCCAGTACTTC. This encodes CSATRGAQETQYF.